This record concerns one TCR beta chain sequence. Its antigen is still unknown. Treatment defined: approximately 9-day PBMC culture with coronavirus spike peptide pools or control peptides (ViraFEST assay). Investigators obtained the unexposed donor's CD4+ T cells before the COVID-19 pandemic (2011-2018). The data derive from a study of vaccination and CD4 T cells after COVID-19. At the Johns Hopkins FTIC core, DNA taken from cultured CD4+ T cells was sequenced by way of the Oncomine TCR Beta short-read assay. MiXCR was run by TCRdb on the PCR reads, yielding one entry per CDR3 protein. This repertoire shows thousands of distinct CDR3 sequences, approximately 64% found once; its top ten account for about 30%. The source material was CD4+ T cells from blood, cultured in vitro. This TCR was sampled from a human donor in good health.

The CDR3 region has the DNA TGTGCCAGCGGTTCTAGAGGCAATCAGCCCCAGCATTTT. Its protein product is CASGSRGNQPQHF. V gene TRBV7-2 combines with J gene TRBJ1-5; D is ambiguous. The germline CDR1 and CDR2 sequences are SGHTA and FQGNSA. V was cut by 8 bases and J by 2 bases, with 10 bases left in between. This CDR3 comprises 13 residues.